The 13 T cell receptor beta chains reported below all come from one sample, sequenced in a study of cytomegalovirus exposure and HLA in healthy donors. 13 Jbeta primers and 60 Vbeta primers were used for the PCR. TCRdb's copy holds only in-frame clones and misses some; the assay was immunoSEQ multiplex PCR. The table records 70,000 to 95,000 clones, 70% to 80% of them present only once. The sequenced sample consisted of PBMCs. Receptors were obtained from a human donor in good health.

The chain employs TRBV6-6 and TRBJ1-1; D remains ambiguous. V gave up 2 bases and J gave up 4 bases, with 14 bases separating them. The CDR3 is 15 residues long. Germline-derived CDR1 and CDR2 are MNHNY and SVGAGI (reference sequence). The CDR3 DNA is TGTGCCAGCAGTTACGGTACAACTTCGGGCACTGAAGCTTTCTTT. It is translated as CASSYGTTSGTEAFF.

This rearrangement joins TRBV15 to TRBJ2-7, with D perhaps TRBD2 (5 bases). The germline V gene has CDR1 LNHNV and CDR2 YYDKDF (reference sequence). Trimming stripped 5 bases from V and 0 bases from J, with 14 bases between. The CDR3 length is 15 residues. The CDR3 nucleotides read TGTGCCACCAGCTCCCGGCCCAGCGGCTCCTACGAGCAGTACTTC. Its protein is CATSSRPSGSYEQYF.

The chain links TRBV2 to TRBJ1-1; no reliable D call. Trimming shortened V by 1 base and J by 4 bases, and 13 bases separated the two germline ends. CDR1 and CDR2 from the germline V gene are SNHLY and FYNNEI. This CDR3 comprises 15 residues. The CDR3 DNA follows: TGTGCCAGCAGTGAAGACCAGTATGTGGCCACTGAAGCTTTCTTT. Its protein is CASSEDQYVATEAFF.

V is TRBV7-6 and J is TRBJ2-7; 14 bases match TRBD2. Germline trimming cut 8 bases from V and 5 bases from J; bases unmatched to any gene: 5. The CDR3 spans 14 residues. From germline, CDR1 is SGHVS and CDR2 FNYEAQ. CDR3 amino acids: CASGRGLAGDEQYF. The CDR3 coding sequence is TGTGCCAGCGGTCGGGGACTAGCGGGGGACGAGCAGTACTTC.

The CDR3 here is CASSHRNEQFF. The DNA for the CDR3 is TGTGCCAGCAGCCACCGGAATGAGCAGTTCTTC. The genes are TRBV9 and TRBJ2-1; D not certain. From germline, CDR1 is SGDLS and CDR2 YYNGEE. V was shortened by 4 bases and J by 7 bases, with 6 bases between the two germline ends. This CDR3 contains 11 residues. Filled out from reference TRBV9 and TRBJ2-1, the complete variable domain reads DSGVTQTPKHLITATGQRVTLRCSPRSGDLSVYWYQQSLDQGLQFLIQYYNGEERAKGNILERFSAQQFPDLHSELNLSSLELGDSALYFCASSHRNEQFFGPGTRLTVL.

This chain joins TRBV6-6 and TRBJ1-1; possible D gene TRBD1, 6 bases. The V gene's germline CDR1 is MNHNY and CDR2 SVGAGI (reference sequence). The V end lost 6 bases, the J end lost 3 bases, and 14 bases lay between the germline ends. The CDR3 has 14 amino acids. The CDR3 loop reads CASSLLAGDTEAFF. The CDR3 region has the DNA TGTGCCAGCAGCCTACTCGCAGGGGACACTGAAGCTTTCTTT.

The chain links TRBV19 to TRBJ1-5, with D hard to call. Germline V gives CDR1 LNHDA, CDR2 SQIVND (reference sequence). This CDR3 is 12 amino acids long. V was clipped by 5 bases and J by 0 bases, with 2 bases between them. CDR3 in DNA: TGTGCCAGTAGTTATAGCAATCAGCCCCAGCATTTT. Translated: CASSYSNQPQHF.

The chain links TRBV27 to TRBJ2-1, with D unresolved. This CDR3 has 14 residues. Trimming took off 2 bases at V and 6 bases at J, with 11 bases between the two ends. Germline assignment: CDR1 MNHEY and CDR2 SMNVEV (reference sequence). Here the CDR3 DNA reads TGTGCCAGCAGTTTAGCATGGGCCGGCAATGAGCAGTTCTTC. Encoded protein: CASSLAWAGNEQFF.

The V call is TRBV15, the J call TRBJ2-3; 9 bases fit TRBD2. Per the germline V gene, CDR1 is LNHNV and CDR2 is YYDKDF (reference sequence). The CDR3 is 15 amino acids. V trimming: 0 bases; J trimming: 4 bases; junction bases outside the gene matches: 2. As DNA, the CDR3 is TGTGCCACCAGCAGAGATGCGGGGGGGCCAGATACGCAGTATTTT. The encoded protein is CATSRDAGGPDTQYF.

The chain combines TRBV5-1 with TRBJ2-5; D gene uncertain. V lost 2 bases, J lost 2 bases, and 10 bases lay in between. The CDR3 totals 14 residues. In germline, CDR1 is SGHRS, CDR2 YFSETQ. Written as DNA, the CDR3 is TGCGCCAGCAGCTTATCCGGGTTTCAAGAGACCCAGTACTTC. Protein sequence: CASSLSGFQETQYF.

The J gene is TRBJ2-2, the V gene TRBV7-2; D remains unclear. Trimming pared 2 bases from V and 7 bases from J, leaving 5 bases between. Per the germline V gene, CDR1 is SGHTA and CDR2 is FQGNSA. The length of the CDR3 is 12 residues. Here the CDR3 reads CASSLRDGELFF. The CDR3 DNA follows: TGTGCCAGCAGCTTAAGAGACGGGGAGCTGTTTTTT. The full variable domain, in which reference TRBV7-2 and TRBJ2-2 provide the parts outside the CDR3, is GAGVSQSPSNKVTEKGKDVELRCDPISGHTALYWYRQSLGQGLEFLIYFQGNSAPDKSGLPSDRFSAERTGGSVSTLTIQRTQQEDSAVYLCASSLRDGELFFGEGSRLTVL.

V is TRBV7-2 and J is TRBJ2-2, with 10 bases matching TRBD2. Germline trimming cut 7 bases from V and 4 bases from J; bases unmatched to any gene: 9. The CDR3 spans 16 residues. Per the germline V gene, CDR1 is SGHTA and CDR2 is FQGNSA. The CDR3 loop reads CASTPRASGGTGELFF. Written as DNA, the CDR3 is TGTGCCAGCACGCCCAGGGCTAGCGGGGGCACCGGGGAGCTGTTTTTT.

V gene TRBV11-3 combines with J gene TRBJ2-2; TRBD2 agrees at 8 bases. In germline, CDR1 is SGHNT, CDR2 YENEEA. The J segment lost 3 bases and the V segment lost 5 bases, leaving 2 bases of the junction unmatched. This CDR3 has 14 amino acids. In nucleotides, the CDR3 is TGTGCCAGCAGCATCGGGGGGGACACCGGGGAGCTGTTTTTT. Amino acids: CASSIGGDTGELFF.